The 30 T cell receptor beta chains below all came from one sample that was sequenced in a study of T cell responses to AZD1222 COVID-19 vaccine. The data were produced by immunoSEQ multiplex PCR, yet TCRdb's version contains in-frame clones alone and is incomplete. The data show 180,000 or so clones, about nine tenths seen once. The sequencing used peripheral blood, collected 28 days after the second AZD1222 dose. Receptors were obtained from an adult who received the AZD1222 COVID-19 vaccine.

The chain joins TRBV6-1 to TRBJ2-7; 10 nucleotides agree with TRBD1. The germline gives CDR1 MNHNS, CDR2 SASEGT. V shed 3 bases and J 3 bases; nucleotides not matched to a gene: 5. The CDR3 consists of 15 residues. This CDR3 is CASSDLGTGVYEQYF. The CDR3, as DNA: TGTGCCAGCAGTGATCTCGGGACAGGGGTCTACGAGCAGTACTTC.

The chain couples TRBV20-1 to TRBJ1-2; D call uncertain. Germline V gene lookup returns CDR1 DFQATT and CDR2 SNEGSKA (reference sequence). This CDR3 comprises 11 residues. Between the trimmed V and J ends, which lost 7 bases and 0 bases, there was a span of 6 bases. The CDR3 DNA reads as TGCAGTGGACACACTAACTATGGCTACACCTTC. Translation gives CSGHTNYGYTF.

The V and J genes are TRBV6-6 and TRBJ2-7; D remains unclear. From germline, CDR1 is MNHNY and CDR2 SVGAGI (reference sequence). CDR3 length: 13 residues. Between the trimmed V and J ends, which lost 10 bases and 3 bases, there was a span of 16 bases. Written as DNA, the CDR3 is TGTGCCAACCAGTATAGTTGGGGCTACGAGCAGTACTTC. It encodes CANQYSWGYEQYF.

The chain couples TRBV11-2 to TRBJ2-3, with a possible D match to TRBD1 (5 bases). The V and J ends lost 5 bases and 1 base respectively, with 13 bases between them. Germline CDR1 is SGHAT and CDR2 is FQNNGV. The CDR3 runs 15 residues. The DNA for the CDR3 is TGTGCCAGCAGCCCCTGGTTGACAGGCACAGATACGCAGTATTTT. Translation: CASSPWLTGTDTQYF.

The gene calls are TRBV27 and TRBJ1-2; 10 nucleotides align to TRBD1. With 6 bases clipped from V and 1 base from J, the junction kept 5 bases outside the gene matches. Germline loops: CDR1 MNHEY, CDR2 SMNVEV (reference sequence). There are 15 residues in the CDR3. Here the CDR3 DNA reads TGTGCCAGCAGGCCCGGGACAGGGGTTAACTATGGCTACACCTTC. Protein: CASRPGTGVNYGYTF.

This chain joins TRBV29-1 and TRBJ2-3; possible D gene TRBD1, 6 bases. Trimming cost V 7 bases and J 0 bases, with 14 bases left between them. Germline lookup yields CDR1 SQVTM and CDR2 ANQGSEA. This CDR3 comprises 14 residues. The CDR3 is CSARGGYSTDTQYF. In nucleotides, the CDR3 is TGCAGCGCACGAGGGGGTTATAGCACAGATACGCAGTATTTT.

The rearrangement joins TRBV28 to TRBJ1-6; 7 nucleotides agree with TRBD1. V shed 7 bases and J 7 bases; nucleotides not matched to a gene: 7. CDR1 is MDHEN, CDR2 SYDVKM, per germline. The CDR3 spans 14 residues. For the CDR3, the DNA is TGTGCCAGCAAGCCGGGACAGCAGAATTCACCCCTCCACTTT. The encoded protein is CASKPGQQNSPLHF.

The chain has TRBV7-9 and TRBJ2-1, with 8 bases aligning to TRBD2. In germline, CDR1 is SEHNR, CDR2 FQNEAQ (reference sequence). CDR3 length equals 15 residues. J gave up 6 bases and V 1 base, and 5 bases lay outside the gene matches. The CDR3 is CASSLDGGAPNEQFF. CDR3 in DNA: TGTGCCAGCAGCTTAGACGGGGGGGCCCCCAATGAGCAGTTCTTC.

This chain links TRBV6-5 with TRBJ1-2; the D gene is possibly TRBD1 (5 bases). This CDR3 spans 14 amino acids. Germline V lookup: CDR1 MNHEY, CDR2 SVGAGI. Trimming removed 4 bases from V and 8 bases from J, with 17 bases in between. The CDR3 bases are TGTGCCAGCAGTTCCGCGTTGGGGGTGGGAGGCTACACCTTC. It yields the protein CASSSALGVGGYTF.

In DNA form, the CDR3 reads TGTGCCATCAGCAACAGGGGGCGCCGAGGAAACACTGAAGCTTTCTTT. This gives the protein CAISNRGRRGNTEAFF. The rearrangement links TRBV10-3 to TRBJ1-1; 9 bases are shared with TRBD1. This CDR3 region has 16 residues. Germline CDR1 is ENHRY and CDR2 is SYGVKD. After removal of 6 bases from V and 2 bases from J, the junction contained 10 bases not matched to a gene.

This rearrangement joins TRBV6-1 to TRBJ2-7; D remains ambiguous. This CDR3 region has 15 residues. Germline V gives CDR1 MNHNS, CDR2 SASEGT. Trimming shortened V by 0 bases and J by 0 bases, and 9 bases separated the two germline ends. CDR3 nucleotides: TGTGCCAGCAGTGAAGCAGACCCCAGCTCCTACGAGCAGTACTTC. This sequence encodes CASSEADPSSYEQYF.

The genes are TRBV7-2 and TRBJ1-5; weak D call: TRBD1 (5 bases). The CDR3 sequence is 14 residues long. V lost 5 bases and J lost 0, with 8 bases in between. Germline CDR1 reads SGHTA; CDR2 reads FQGNSA. CDR3 sequence reads: CASSGAHSNQPQHF. The CDR3 bases are TGTGCCAGCAGCGGGGCGCATAGCAATCAGCCCCAGCATTTT.

The chain employs TRBV20-1 and TRBJ1-2; D may be TRBD1 (5 bases). This CDR3 contains 10 residues. Germline values: CDR1 DFQATT, CDR2 SNEGSKA (reference sequence). CDR3 coding DNA: TGCAGGGGGGGTAACTATGGCTACACCTTC. Its protein is CRGGNYGYTF.

This rearrangement joins TRBV7-2 to TRBJ1-1; D is unresolved. V lost 2 bases and J lost 6, with 16 bases in between. CDR3 length: 15 amino acids. Germline CDR1 and CDR2: SGHTA and FQGNSA. CDR3 region: CASSLSPAAGAEAFF. The CDR3 nucleotides read TGTGCCAGCAGCTTAAGCCCGGCAGCCGGCGCTGAAGCTTTCTTT. The whole variable domain, filled in from reference TRBV7-2 and TRBJ1-1, reads GAGVSQSPSNKVTEKGKDVELRCDPISGHTALYWYRQSLGQGLEFLIYFQGNSAPDKSGLPSDRFSAERTGGSVSTLTIQRTQQEDSAVYLCASSLSPAAGAEAFFGQGTRLTVV.

The V call is TRBV18, the J call TRBJ2-3, with 8 bases fitting TRBD1. The CDR3 runs 16 residues. Germline CDR1 reads KGHSH; CDR2 reads LQKENI. V shed 5 bases, J shed 5 bases, and the junction held 12 bases outside the gene matches. CDR3 protein: CASSARQGSPQDTQYF. The CDR3 nucleotides read TGTGCCAGCTCAGCGAGACAGGGGAGTCCCCAAGATACGCAGTATTTT.

The chain carries TRBV10-3 and TRBJ2-1, with D perhaps TRBD1 (6 bases). Trimming stripped 6 bases from V and 8 bases from J, with 14 bases between. This CDR3 comprises 13 residues. Germline CDR1 and CDR2: ENHRY and SYGVKD. CDR3 region: CAISLGRGDEQFF. In DNA, the CDR3 is TGTGCCATCAGCTTGGGCAGGGGCGATGAGCAGTTCTTC.

This chain links TRBV27 with TRBJ1-6; D unclear. Germline-derived CDR1 and CDR2 are MNHEY and SMNVEV (reference sequence). Trimming pared 3 bases from V and 5 bases from J, leaving 8 bases between. The CDR3 extends over 14 amino acids. The CDR3, as DNA: TGTGCCAGCAGTTTTCGCGGGAATAATTCACCCCTCCACTTT. As protein: CASSFRGNNSPLHF.

The chain employs TRBV18 and TRBJ2-1, with a weak D call TRBD2 (6 bases). Trimming took 1 base from V and 9 from J, leaving 13 bases between them. The germline V gene encodes CDR1 KGHSH and CDR2 LQKENI. The CDR3 runs 14 residues. The CDR3 DNA sequence: TGTGCCAGCTCACCACGGGGGGAAGGGGCTGAGCAGTTCTTC. Residues: CASSPRGEGAEQFF. The entire variable domain, with the rest obtained from reference TRBV18 and TRBJ2-1, is as follows: NAGVMQNPRHLVRRRGQEARLRCSPMKGHSHVYWYRQLPEEGLKFMVYLQKENIIDESGMPKERFSAEFPKEGPSILRIQQVVRGDSAAYFCASSPRGEGAEQFFGPGTRLTVL.

The genes are TRBV10-3 and TRBJ2-1; 14 bases agree with TRBD2. CDR1 and CDR2 (germline): ENHRY, SYGVKD. The CDR3 extends over 16 amino acids. Trimming at V came to 4 bases and at J to 3 bases, leaving 2 bases not matched to a gene. CDR3 in amino acids: CAISAGLAGVYNEQFF. The CDR3 DNA reads TGTGCCATCAGTGCGGGACTAGCGGGAGTCTACAATGAGCAGTTCTTC.

V gene TRBV29-1 combines with J gene TRBJ1-1; D unclear. CDR1 is SQVTM, CDR2 ANQGSEA, per germline. The germline V and J ends were trimmed by 6 bases and 5 bases, with 13 bases remaining between them. This CDR3 has 12 amino acids. The CDR3 is CSVKGRVTEAFF. CDR3 bases: TGCAGCGTCAAAGGTAGAGTTACTGAAGCTTTCTTT.

The CDR3 loop is CASRRDTGNQPQHF. Here the CDR3 DNA reads TGTGCCAGCAGACGGGACACGGGCAATCAGCCCCAGCATTTT. The rearrangement links TRBV2 to TRBJ1-5; D perhaps matches TRBD1 (6 bases). This CDR3 comprises 14 residues. CDR1 is SNHLY and CDR2 is FYNNEI in the germline V gene. The V end was cut by 6 bases, the J end by 2 bases, with 11 bases between.

The gene calls are TRBV13 and TRBJ1-2; 7 bases match TRBD1. Germline V CDR1 and CDR2: PRHDT, FYEKMQ (reference sequence). The trim removed 7 bases at V and 6 bases at J, leaving 8 bases unmatched. CDR3 length equals 13 residues. The chain's CDR3 is CASTTQGGDGYTF. The CDR3 DNA is TGTGCCAGCACCACGCAGGGGGGCGATGGCTACACCTTC.

Concerning this clone: At one boundary the junction diverges from the germline segment, which might be a read error. This rearrangement joins TRBV3-1 (or the pseudogene TRBV3-2) to TRBJ2-7; maybe TRBD2 (6 bases). This CDR3 is 11 amino acids long. CDR1 LGHDT and CDR2 YNNKEL come from the germline V gene (reference sequence). CDR3 nucleotide sequence: TGTGCCAGCAGGTCCGGGACTGAGACCCACTTC. It translates to CASRSGTETHF.

This sequence joins TRBV27 and TRBJ2-1, with D uncertain. Trimming removed 7 bases from V and 0 bases from J, with 19 bases in between. The CDR3 sequence is 17 residues long. Germline V CDR1 and CDR2: MNHEY, SMNVEV (reference sequence). CDR3 sequence: CASKPQIRVSSYNEQFF. In nucleotides, the CDR3 is TGTGCCAGCAAGCCTCAGATACGGGTTAGCTCCTACAATGAGCAGTTCTTC.

The rearrangement links TRBV6-5 to TRBJ1-4, with a possible D match to TRBD1 (5 bases). The V end was cut by 4 bases, the J end by 5 bases, with 14 bases between. The V gene's germline CDR1 is MNHEY and CDR2 SVGAGI. This CDR3 has 15 amino acids. CDR3 region: CASSSVEGYNEKLFF. The CDR3 DNA reads as TGTGCCAGCAGTTCCGTGGAGGGGTACAATGAAAAACTGTTTTTT.

The chain couples TRBV5-8 to TRBJ2-1; D call uncertain. The germline V gene encodes CDR1 SGHTS and CDR2 YDEGEE. The CDR3 is 14 residues long. V was pared by 2 bases and J by 3 bases, with 9 bases between. CDR3 sequence (DNA): TGTGCCAGCAGCTTTTTTTACAACTACAATGAGCAGTTCTTC. Residues: CASSFFYNYNEQFF.

The chain employs TRBV7-2 and TRBJ1-2, with a possible D match to TRBD1 (6 bases). Germline values: CDR1 SGHTA, CDR2 FQGNSA. With 5 bases removed from V and 2 bases from J, the gap between germline ends came to 18 bases. CDR3 length equals 16 residues. For the CDR3, the DNA is TGTGCCAGCAGCCTAGAGGGGGGGGACCTCAACTATGGCTACACCTTC. Translating gives CASSLEGGDLNYGYTF.

This chain connects TRBV24-1 to TRBJ1-6; the D gene is possibly TRBD1 (6 bases). CDR3 length: 21 residues. Germline loops: CDR1 KGHDR, CDR2 SFDVKD. V was trimmed by 4 bases and J by 1 base, leaving 25 bases between them. The CDR3 coding sequence is TGTGCCACCAGTGACCCGTGGGAGATTACAGGGTCTTGTTCCTATAATTCACCCCTCCACTTT. It specifies CATSDPWEITGSCSYNSPLHF.

The rearrangement uses TRBV19 and TRBJ2-1; TRBD2 matches 8 bases. The V segment lost 5 bases and the J segment 4 bases; nucleotides outside the gene matches: 7. The CDR3 has 15 residues. CDR1 is LNHDA and CDR2 is SQIVND in the germline V gene (reference sequence). The CDR3 DNA reads as TGTGCCAGTAGTGACGGGGGGGCCGGTTACAATGAGCAGTTCTTC. Translating it yields CASSDGGAGYNEQFF.

The rearrangement uses TRBV4-1 and TRBJ1-1, with D possibly TRBD1 on 5 matching bases. The V end was cut by 3 bases, the J end by 1 base, with 27 bases between. The germline CDR1 and CDR2 sequences are MGHRA and YSYEKL. The CDR3 totals 20 residues. In nucleotides, the CDR3 is TGCGCCAGCAGCCAGGTACAATTACAGGAAATTCGGCGACGGAACACTGAAGCTTTCTTT. It is translated as CASSQVQLQEIRRRNTEAFF.